The 17 T cell receptor beta chains given below trace back to one sample, sequenced in a study of blood T cell repertoires in COVID-19. Sequencing used immunoSEQ multiplex PCR; TCRdb keeps in-frame clones, though not all of them. The sample has roughly 98,000 clones, 85% to 95% seen once; the top ten hold approximately 6%. Source material: peripheral blood. These receptors were collected from a woman in her fifties or sixties with active COVID-19.

The count of this clone is one. The chain links TRBV28 to TRBJ1-5; TRBD1 aligns across 12 bases. The ends lost 2 bases at V and 6 bases at J; junction bases unmatched: 5. CDR3 size: 16 residues. CDR1 and CDR2 (germline): MDHEN, SYDVKM. Here the CDR3 DNA reads TGTGCCAGCAGTTTAAGGGACAGGGGGCGAGGTCAGCCCCAGCATTTT. Translating it yields CASSLRDRGRGQPQHF.

The rearrangement links TRBV14 to TRBJ2-7; 8 bases fit TRBD2. Trimming at V came to 1 base and at J to 2 bases, leaving 4 bases not matched to a gene. CDR3 length: 15 amino acids. Germline lookup yields CDR1 SGHDN and CDR2 FVKESK. The CDR3 spells CASSQGIGGAYEQYF. The CDR3 DNA follows: TGTGCCAGCAGCCAAGGAATCGGGGGGGCCTACGAGCAGTACTTC.

The chain joins TRBV5-5 to TRBJ1-2; 8 bases align to TRBD1. Germline V gives CDR1 SGHKS, CDR2 YYEKEE (reference sequence). J was trimmed by 4 bases and V by 4 bases; bases with no gene match: 3. The CDR3 runs to 13 residues. The CDR3 DNA reads TGTGCCAGCAGCGCCGGGACAGGCTATGGCTACACCTTC. Protein product: CASSAGTGYGYTF.

The chain employs TRBV9 and TRBJ2-3; 10 bases fit TRBD1. V was pared by 3 bases and J by 1 base, with 5 bases of the junction left unmatched. The length of the CDR3 is 16 residues. Germline-derived CDR1 and CDR2 are SGDLS and YYNGEE. The CDR3 nucleotides are TGTGCCAGCAGCGCATCCGGGACAGGGGGCACAGATACGCAGTATTTT. Translating gives CASSASGTGGTDTQYF. The whole variable domain, remainder taken from reference TRBV9 and TRBJ2-3, is DSGVTQTPKHLITATGQRVTLRCSPRSGDLSVYWYQQSLDQGLQFLIQYYNGEERAKGNILERFSAQQFPDLHSELNLSSLELGDSALYFCASSASGTGGTDTQYFGPGTRLTVL.

J is TRBJ2-1 and V is TRBV11-2; 9 positions match TRBD1. In germline, CDR1 is SGHAT, CDR2 FQNNGV. V lost 4 bases, J lost 5 bases, and 6 bases stayed unmatched. The CDR3 sequence is 15 residues long. The CDR3 bases are TGTGCCAGCAGCTACCGGGACAGGGTTAACAATGAGCAGTTCTTC. Translated, it gives CASSYRDRVNNEQFF.

The chain couples TRBV5-5 to TRBJ1-2, with a possible D match to TRBD1 (5 bases). The CDR3 covers 12 residues. The V and J ends lost 5 bases and 4 bases respectively, with 9 bases between them. Germline V CDR1 and CDR2: SGHKS, YYEKEE (reference sequence). The CDR3 DNA reads as TGTGCCAGCAGTCCGGACACCTATGGCTACACCTTC. Its protein is CASSPDTYGYTF.

This chain links TRBV6-5 with TRBJ1-5; 8 positions match TRBD1. The germline CDR1 and CDR2 sequences are MNHEY and SVGAGI. J was trimmed by 2 bases and V by 8 bases; bases with no gene match: 8. The CDR3 has 15 residues. CDR3 sequence: CASHLPGQGNQPQHF. Written as DNA, the CDR3 is TGTGCCAGCCACTTACCGGGACAGGGCAATCAGCCCCAGCATTTT.

This CDR3 reads CASSLRQGAGELFF. The CDR3 DNA is TGCGCCAGCAGCTTACGACAGGGGGCAGGGGAGCTGTTTTTT. This chain joins TRBV5-1 and TRBJ2-2; 10 positions agree with TRBD1. From germline, CDR1 is SGHRS and CDR2 YFSETQ. CDR3 size: 14 residues. V was pared by 2 bases and J by 8 bases, with 3 bases of the junction left unmatched.

This sequence joins TRBV4-2 and TRBJ2-1; 10 nucleotides match TRBD2. Trimming removed 0 bases from V and 8 bases from J; junction bases left unmatched: 7. Germline V gives CDR1 LGHNA, CDR2 YNFKEQ. The CDR3 covers 16 residues. CDR3 nucleotides: TGTGCCAGCAGCCAAGATCGGCTAGCGGGAGAGGATGAGCAGTTCTTC. Amino acids: CASSQDRLAGEDEQFF.

The rearrangement uses TRBV12-3 or TRBV12-4 and TRBJ1-1; 7 nucleotides agree with TRBD1. The CDR3 loop spans 13 amino acids. After removal of 3 bases from V and 7 bases from J, the junction contained 5 bases not matched to a gene. As DNA, the CDR3 is TGTGCCAGCAGTTTCAGAGGGGGCGATGAAGCTTTCTTT. The encoded protein is CASSFRGGDEAFF.

In nucleotides, the CDR3 is TGTGCCACTGTACAGGGGGAGGCTTCACCCCTCCACTTT. Its translation: CATVQGEASPLHF. The V and J genes are TRBV10-3 and TRBJ1-6; 8 bases map to TRBD1. Germline V lookup: CDR1 ENHRY, CDR2 SYGVKD. The CDR3 length is 13 residues. Unmatched junction bases numbered 8, after V lost 10 bases and J lost 9 bases.

The chain has TRBV7-2 and TRBJ1-2; D unresolved. Germline V gene sequence: CDR1 SGHTA, CDR2 FQGNSA. The CDR3 spans 14 residues. V dropped 4 bases and J dropped 2 bases, with 11 bases sitting between them. Here the CDR3 reads CASSSQTANYGYTF. The CDR3 DNA follows: TGTGCCAGCAGCTCACAGACGGCCAACTATGGCTACACCTTC.

The chain joins TRBV29-1 to TRBJ1-1; 7 nucleotides agree with TRBD1. The junction had 6 bases not matched to a gene; V was cut back by 6 bases and J by 2 bases. CDR3 length: 13 residues. From germline, CDR1 is SQVTM and CDR2 ANQGSEA. This CDR3 reads CSVVGTVNTEAFF. CDR3 in DNA: TGCAGCGTGGTAGGGACAGTCAACACTGAAGCTTTCTTT.

J is TRBJ2-1 and V is TRBV28, with D possibly being TRBD2 (6 bases). Deletions cut 4 bases from V and 3 bases from J, with 7 bases between. The germline V gene encodes CDR1 MDHEN and CDR2 SYDVKM. This CDR3 is 13 amino acids long. DNA for the CDR3: TGTGCCAGCAGTTCGGGGGACTACAATGAGCAGTTCTTC. Protein product: CASSSGDYNEQFF.

This chain links TRBV19 with TRBJ1-1; D is possibly TRBD1 (5 bases). Germline lookup yields CDR1 LNHDA and CDR2 SQIVND (reference sequence). Between the trimmed V and J ends, which lost 7 bases and 3 bases, there was a span of 15 bases. CDR3 size: 14 residues. The CDR3 nucleotides are TGTGCCAGTAACCCCGGGGGAGGGGACACTGAAGCTTTCTTT. Its translation: CASNPGGGDTEAFF.

V usage is TRBV5-1 and J usage is TRBJ1-2, with 10 bases that match TRBD1. V lost 4 bases to trimming and J lost 3 bases; unmatched junction nucleotides: 6. The germline CDR1 and CDR2 sequences are SGHRS and YFSETQ. This CDR3 spans 15 amino acids. CDR3 in DNA: TGCGCCAGCAGCGGTGGAGGGACAGGGGACTATGGCTACACCTTC. It encodes CASSGGGTGDYGYTF.

This clone has just a few counts. This rearrangement joins TRBV2 to TRBJ1-5; D is possibly TRBD1 (5 bases). The CDR3 loop spans 15 amino acids. CDR1 is SNHLY, CDR2 FYNNEI, per germline. The V gene lost 7 bases and the J gene lost 0 bases, with 13 bases spanning the gap. The CDR3 region has the DNA TGTGCCAGCACTGGGGGGACGGTTAGCAATCAGCCCCAGCATTTT. It translates to CASTGGTVSNQPQHF.